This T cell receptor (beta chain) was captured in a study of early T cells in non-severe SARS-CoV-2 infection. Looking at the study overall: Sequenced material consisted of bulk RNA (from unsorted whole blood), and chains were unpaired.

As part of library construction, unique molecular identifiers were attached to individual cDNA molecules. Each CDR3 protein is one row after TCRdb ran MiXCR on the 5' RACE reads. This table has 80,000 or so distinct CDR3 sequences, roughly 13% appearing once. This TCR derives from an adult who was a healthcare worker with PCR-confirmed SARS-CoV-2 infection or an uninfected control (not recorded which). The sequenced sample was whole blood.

CDR3 loop: CSARREQGSSGNTIYF. CDR3 DNA: TGCAGTGCTAGACGGGAACAGGGCAGCTCTGGAAACACCATATATTTT. The V gene is TRBV20-1, the J gene TRBJ1-3, with D possibly TRBD1 on 6 matching bases. Trimming pared 2 bases from V and 0 bases from J, leaving 14 bases between. This CDR3 region has 16 residues. From germline, CDR1 is DFQATT and CDR2 SNEGSKA (reference sequence).